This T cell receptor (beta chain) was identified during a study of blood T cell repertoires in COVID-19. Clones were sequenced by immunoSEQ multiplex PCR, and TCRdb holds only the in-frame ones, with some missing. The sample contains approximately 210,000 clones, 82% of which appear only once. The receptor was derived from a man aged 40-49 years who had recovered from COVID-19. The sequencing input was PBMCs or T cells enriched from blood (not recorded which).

The CDR3: CASRDSNYGYTF. CDR3 DNA sequence: TGCGCCAGCAGGGACAGCAACTATGGCTACACCTTC. The chain carries TRBV5-1 and TRBJ1-2, with a weak D call TRBD1 (6 bases). The CDR3 runs 12 residues. Trimming shortened V by 5 bases and J by 2 bases, and 7 bases separated the two germline ends. Germline lookup yields CDR1 SGHRS and CDR2 YFSETQ.